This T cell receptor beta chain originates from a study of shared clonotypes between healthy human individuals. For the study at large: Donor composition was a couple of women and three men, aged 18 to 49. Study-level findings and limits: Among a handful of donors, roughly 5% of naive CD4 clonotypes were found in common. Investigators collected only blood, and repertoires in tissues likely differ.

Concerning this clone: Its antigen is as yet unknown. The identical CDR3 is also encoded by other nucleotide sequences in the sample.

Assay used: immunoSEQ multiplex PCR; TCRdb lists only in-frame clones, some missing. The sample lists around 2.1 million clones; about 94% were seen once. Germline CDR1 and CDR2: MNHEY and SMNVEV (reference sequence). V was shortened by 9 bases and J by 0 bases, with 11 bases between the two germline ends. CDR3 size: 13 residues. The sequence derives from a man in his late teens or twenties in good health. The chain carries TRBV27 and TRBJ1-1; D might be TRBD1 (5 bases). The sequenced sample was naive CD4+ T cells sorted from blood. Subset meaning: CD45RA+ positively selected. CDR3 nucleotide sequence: TGTGCCAGTTCCCGGGGACTGAACACTGAAGCTTTCTTT. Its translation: CASSRGLNTEAFF.